This T cell receptor (beta chain) was identified in a study of T-cell reconstitution after alpha-beta-depleted transplantation in children. V shed 3 bases and J 15 bases; nucleotides not matched to a gene: 8. Germline values: CDR1 DFQATT, CDR2 SNEGSKA (reference sequence). The CDR3 has 11 amino acids. Preparation of the TCRbeta library was carried out with unique molecular identifiers. TCRdb reprocessed the PCR reads via MiXCR and lists one record per CDR3 protein. The data show 400,000 to 450,000 distinct CDR3 sequences, about 45% seen once. The V gene is TRBV20-1, the J gene TRBJ2-1, with 7 bases fitting TRBD1. Source: PBMCs, taken before TCRalphabeta/CD19-depleted stem cell transplant. The origin of this receptor is a girl aged 2-15 years with aplastic anemia, due to receive a stem cell transplant. The CDR3 loop is CSASEGAMGFF. The DNA of the CDR3 is TGCAGTGCTAGTGAGGGGGCGATGGGGTTCTTC.